What follows is one T cell receptor beta chain and its context. What it binds is unknown. This sample is drawn from a study of cytomegalovirus exposure and HLA in healthy donors. General study findings and limits: While the bulk of TCR sequences proved rare, some public TCRs turned up in many donors.

Primers for the PCR totalled 60 Vbeta and 13 Jbeta. This table comes from immunoSEQ multiplex PCR, and its TCRdb copy is limited to in-frame clones, with some not included. This sample has fewer than 130,000 clones, with 65% to 75% found just once. The sequenced material came from PBMCs. This receptor was identified in a man aged 40-50 years in good health and CMV-seropositive.

The CDR3 coding sequence is TGTGCCAGCTCACCACCTTCAGGGGCGGGTGGCTACACCTTC. Encoded protein: CASSPPSGAGGYTF. The genes are TRBV18 and TRBJ1-2; the D gene is possibly TRBD1 (6 bases). Trimming took 0 bases from V and 7 from J, leaving 12 bases between them. The germline V gene encodes CDR1 KGHSH and CDR2 LQKENI. The CDR3 sequence is 14 residues long.